The subject of this entry is one TCR beta chain. The sample originates from a study of blood T cell repertoires in COVID-19. At the level of the study: Sites in the United States, Italy and Spain provided acute and convalescent COVID-19 samples. The analysed material was cDNA or gDNA that came from T cells, B-cell-depleted T cells, or PBMCs.

Deletions cut 0 bases from V and 7 bases from J, with 12 bases between. CDR1 and CDR2 from the germline V gene are LGHNA and YSLEER. The CDR3 is 15 residues long. The authors' processing: Reference gene primer amplification gave nucleated cell count estimates. Produced via immunoSEQ multiplex PCR; TCRdb's table is partial and in-frame only. D and trimming come from the DNA, and the V and J calls and clone size come from that table. The sample contains 200,000 to 250,000 clones, about 80% of which appear only once. The participants were between roughly 18 and 89 years old and came from 24 US areas. The genes are TRBV4-3 and TRBJ1-4; unclear D gene. The receptor was isolated from a woman between 40 and 50 years old with acute COVID-19. Sequenced input: PBMCs or T cells enriched from blood (not recorded which). CDR3 in amino acids: CASSQDGGSGEKLFF. CDR3 sequence (DNA): TGCGCCAGCAGCCAAGACGGAGGATCAGGTGAAAAACTGTTTTTT.